This T cell receptor (beta chain) originates from a study of T cell responses to AZD1222 COVID-19 vaccine. Using immunoSEQ multiplex PCR, the repertoire was profiled, and TCRdb retains in-frame clones only, with some absent. The sample holds over 100,000 clones, approximately 90% seen once. Per germline, CDR1 SGHVS and CDR2 FQNEAQ. The CDR3 has 14 residues. Comments on this clone: Mismatch with germline at one junction end may stem from a read error.

This receptor was identified in an adult in good health. The V and J genes are TRBV7-8 and TRBJ2-5, with D maybe TRBD1 (5 bases). The specimen was peripheral blood, collected on day 0 of AZD1222 vaccination. CDR3 nucleotide sequence: TGTGCCAGCAGCTTAGAGGTGGGGCAAGGGACCCAGTACTTC. Its protein is CASSLEVGQGTQYF.